The entry that follows covers one T cell receptor beta chain sequence. Its antigen is undetermined. CDR1 and CDR2 from the germline V gene are SGHRS and YFSETQ. V trimming: 4 bases; J trimming: 3 bases; junction bases outside the gene matches: 4. The CDR3 is made up of 14 amino acids. A multiplex PCR was run with 60 Vbeta primers and 13 Jbeta primers. Sequenced by immunoSEQ multiplex PCR; TCRdb stores in-frame clones only, minus some. In the table there are about 190,000 clones, roughly 13% of which are singletons. This specimen comes from a study of cytomegalovirus exposure and HLA in healthy donors. Whole-study findings and limits: Later work found most CMV-associated TCR beta chains apparently HLA-restricted. A highly shared variant cluster was judged a likely technical artifact.

The sequence was collected from a man aged 50-60 years in good health and CMV-seropositive. Material: PBMCs. This chain joins TRBV5-1 and TRBJ2-7; 10 nucleotides match TRBD1. The CDR3 nucleotides are TGCGCCAGCAGCCGACAGGGGGCCCTCTACGAGCAGTACTTC. Amino acid sequence: CASSRQGALYEQYF. Using reference TRBV5-1 and TRBJ2-7 for the parts outside the CDR3, the full variable domain is KAGVTQTPRYLIKTRGQQVTLSCSPISGHRSVSWYQQTPGQGLQFLFEYFSETQRNKGNFPGRFSGRQFSNSRSEMNVSTLELGDSALYLCASSRQGALYEQYFGPGTRLTVT.